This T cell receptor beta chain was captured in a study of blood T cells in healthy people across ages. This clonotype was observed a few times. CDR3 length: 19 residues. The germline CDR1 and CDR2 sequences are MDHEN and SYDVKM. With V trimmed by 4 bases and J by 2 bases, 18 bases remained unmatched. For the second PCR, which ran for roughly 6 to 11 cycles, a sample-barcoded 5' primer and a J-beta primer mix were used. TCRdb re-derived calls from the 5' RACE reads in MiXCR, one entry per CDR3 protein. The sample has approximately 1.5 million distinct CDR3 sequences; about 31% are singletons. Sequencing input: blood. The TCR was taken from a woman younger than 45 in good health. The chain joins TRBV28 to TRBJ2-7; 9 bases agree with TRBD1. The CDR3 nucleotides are TGTGCCAGCAGTTCAAGCACCGGGACAGGGAAATGGGTTACCTACGAGCAGTACTTC. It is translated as CASSSSTGTGKWVTYEQYF.